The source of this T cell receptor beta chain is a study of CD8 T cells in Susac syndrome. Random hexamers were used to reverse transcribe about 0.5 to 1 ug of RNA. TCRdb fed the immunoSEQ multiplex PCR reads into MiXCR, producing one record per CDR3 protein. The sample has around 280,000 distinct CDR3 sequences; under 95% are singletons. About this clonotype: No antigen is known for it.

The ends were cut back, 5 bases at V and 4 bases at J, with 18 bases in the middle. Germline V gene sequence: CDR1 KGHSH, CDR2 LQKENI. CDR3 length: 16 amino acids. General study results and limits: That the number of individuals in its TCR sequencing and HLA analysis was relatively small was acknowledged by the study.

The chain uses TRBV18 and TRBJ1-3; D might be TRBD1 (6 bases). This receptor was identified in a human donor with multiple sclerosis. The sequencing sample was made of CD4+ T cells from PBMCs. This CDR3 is CASSTWPQGDGNTIYF. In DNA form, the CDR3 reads TGTGCCAGCTCAACTTGGCCACAGGGTGACGGAAACACCATATATTTT.